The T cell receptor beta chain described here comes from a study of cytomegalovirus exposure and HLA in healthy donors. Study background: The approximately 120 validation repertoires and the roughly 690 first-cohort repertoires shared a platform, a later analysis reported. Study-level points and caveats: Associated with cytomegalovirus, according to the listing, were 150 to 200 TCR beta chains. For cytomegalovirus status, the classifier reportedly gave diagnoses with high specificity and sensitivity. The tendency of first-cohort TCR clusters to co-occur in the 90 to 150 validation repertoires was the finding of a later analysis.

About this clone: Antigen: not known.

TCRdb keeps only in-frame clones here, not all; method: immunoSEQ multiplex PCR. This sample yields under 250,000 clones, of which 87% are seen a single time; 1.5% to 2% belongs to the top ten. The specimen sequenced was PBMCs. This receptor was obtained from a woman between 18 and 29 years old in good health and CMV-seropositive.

CDR3 protein: CASSLSTAGIYEQYF. The CDR3 DNA reads TGTGCCAGCAGTTTATCGACGGCGGGGATCTACGAGCAGTACTTC. V and J are TRBV27 and TRBJ2-7, with D possibly being TRBD2 (6 bases). The CDR3 extends over 15 amino acids. Germline values: CDR1 MNHEY, CDR2 SMNVEV (reference sequence). V lost 0 bases, J lost 3 bases, and 12 bases lay in between.